This T cell receptor beta chain was recorded in a study of shared clonotypes between healthy human individuals. Findings of the study overall: Only blood underwent sampling, and tissue repertoires likely differ. Around 5.4% of naive CD4 clonotypes were common to a handful of donors.

The CDR3 spans 11 residues. Trimming took 6 bases from V and 4 from J, leaving 4 bases between them. The germline V gene has CDR1 MNHNS and CDR2 SASEGT. Donors were Caucasian adults residing in Nashville, Tennessee, USA. It was at deep level that the assay was run. TCRdb keeps only in-frame clones here, not all; method: immunoSEQ multiplex PCR. The data show some 2,100,000 clones, with 95% seen just once and approximately 0.13% held by the top ten. This clone was counted between two and nine times. The antigen is unknown. Different DNA sequences within this sample yield the same CDR3. The TCR comes from a man younger than 30 in good health. The rearrangement joins TRBV6-1 to TRBJ1-5; D is ambiguous. Material for sequencing was naive CD4+ T cells sorted from blood. Sample subset: CD45RA+ positively selected. The CDR3 region is CASRDNQPQHF. In DNA, the CDR3 is TGTGCCAGCAGGGATAATCAGCCCCAGCATTTT.